This T cell receptor (beta chain) was identified during a study of T cell responses to AZD1222 COVID-19 vaccine. Measured with immunoSEQ multiplex PCR; TCRdb has only the in-frame clones, and not every one. The data hold 56,000 or so clones, with approximately 80% observed a single time. A note on this clone: Its antigen is still unknown.

Study observations and caveats: Only a handful of AZD1222 recipients tested seropositive at baseline.

With V trimmed by 5 bases and J by 4 bases, 6 bases remained unmatched. The germline CDR1 and CDR2 sequences are SEHNR and FQNEAQ (reference sequence). This CDR3 is 15 amino acids long. The receptor comes from an adult who received the AZD1222 COVID-19 vaccine. The chain joins TRBV7-9 to TRBJ2-2; 8 bases fit TRBD1. The specimen was peripheral blood, collected 28 days after the second AZD1222 dose. CDR3 loop: CASSVGQVFTGELFF. The CDR3 coding sequence is TGTGCCAGCAGCGTGGGACAGGTGTTCACCGGGGAGCTGTTTTTT.